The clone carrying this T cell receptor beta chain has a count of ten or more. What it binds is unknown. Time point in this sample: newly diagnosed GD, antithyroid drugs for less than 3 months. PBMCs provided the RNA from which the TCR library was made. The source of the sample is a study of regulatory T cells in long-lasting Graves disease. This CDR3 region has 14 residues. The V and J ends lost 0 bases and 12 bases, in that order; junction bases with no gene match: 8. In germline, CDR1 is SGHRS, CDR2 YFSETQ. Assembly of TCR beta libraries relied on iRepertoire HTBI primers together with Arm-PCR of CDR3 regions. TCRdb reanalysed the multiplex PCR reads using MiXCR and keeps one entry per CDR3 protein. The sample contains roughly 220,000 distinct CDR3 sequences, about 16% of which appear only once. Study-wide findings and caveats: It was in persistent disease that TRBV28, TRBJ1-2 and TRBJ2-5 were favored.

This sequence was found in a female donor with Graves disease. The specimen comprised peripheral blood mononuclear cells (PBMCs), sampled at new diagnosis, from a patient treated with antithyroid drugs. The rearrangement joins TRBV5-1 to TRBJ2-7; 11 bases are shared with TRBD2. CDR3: CASSLGSSGRPSYF. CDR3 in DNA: TGCGCCAGCAGCTTGGGTTCTAGCGGGAGGCCATCGTACTTC.